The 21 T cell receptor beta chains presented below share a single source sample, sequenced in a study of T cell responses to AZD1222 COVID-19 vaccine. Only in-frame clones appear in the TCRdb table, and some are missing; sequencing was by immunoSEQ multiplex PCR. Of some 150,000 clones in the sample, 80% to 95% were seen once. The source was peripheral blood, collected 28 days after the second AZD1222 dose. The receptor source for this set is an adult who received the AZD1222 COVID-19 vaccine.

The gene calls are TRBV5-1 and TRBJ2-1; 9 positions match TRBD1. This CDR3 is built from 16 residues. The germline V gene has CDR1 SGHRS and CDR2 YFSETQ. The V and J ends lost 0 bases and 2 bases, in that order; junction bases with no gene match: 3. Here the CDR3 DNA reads TGCGCCAGCAGCTTGGGACAGGGGGGAACCTACAATGAGCAGTTCTTC. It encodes CASSLGQGGTYNEQFF.

CDR3 sequence: CAWSRDRYSGNTIYF. The CDR3 DNA reads as TGTGCCTGGAGTCGGGACAGATACTCTGGAAACACCATATATTTT. The chain employs TRBV30 and TRBJ1-3; 7 bases map to TRBD1. The CDR3 loop spans 15 amino acids. The germline CDR1 and CDR2 sequences are GTSNPN and SVGIG (reference sequence). Trimming at V came to 2 bases and at J to 0 bases, leaving 4 bases not matched to a gene. The full variable domain, with the rest looked up from reference TRBV30 and TRBJ1-3, is SQTIHQWPATLVQPVGSPLSLECTVEGTSNPNLYWYRQAAGRGLQLLFYSVGIGQISSEVPQNLSASRPQDRQFILSSKKLLLSDSGFYLCAWSRDRYSGNTIYFGEGSWLTVV.

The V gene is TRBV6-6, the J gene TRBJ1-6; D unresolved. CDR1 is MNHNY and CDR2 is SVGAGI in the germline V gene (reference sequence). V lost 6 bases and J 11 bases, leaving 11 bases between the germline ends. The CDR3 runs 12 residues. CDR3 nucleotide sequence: TGTGCCAGCAGGCCAGAAGAGCCACCCCTCCACTTT. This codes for CASRPEEPPLHF.

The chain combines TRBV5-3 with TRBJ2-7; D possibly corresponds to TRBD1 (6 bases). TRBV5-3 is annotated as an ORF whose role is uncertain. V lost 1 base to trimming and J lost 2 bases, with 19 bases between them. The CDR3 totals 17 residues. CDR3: CARSLRNRDFDPYEQYF. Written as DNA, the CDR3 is TGTGCCAGAAGCTTGAGGAACAGGGATTTCGACCCCTACGAGCAGTACTTC.

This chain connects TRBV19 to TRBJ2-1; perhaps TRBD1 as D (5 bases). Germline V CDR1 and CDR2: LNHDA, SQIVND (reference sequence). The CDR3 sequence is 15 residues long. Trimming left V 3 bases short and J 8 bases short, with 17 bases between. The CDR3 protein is CASSIGIAGIDEQFF. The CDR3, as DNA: TGTGCCAGTAGTATTGGGATAGCAGGGATCGATGAGCAGTTCTTC.

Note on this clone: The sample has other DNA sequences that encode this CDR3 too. The CDR3 DNA follows: TGTGCCAGCAGCTTAGCCGGGGGTTACGAGCAGTACTTC. As protein: CASSLAGGYEQYF. The chain uses TRBV7-8 and TRBJ2-7; possibly TRBD2 for D (6 bases). CDR1 and CDR2 (germline): SGHVS, FQNEAQ. The CDR3 runs to 13 residues. Trimming pared 0 bases from V and 4 bases from J, leaving 7 bases between.

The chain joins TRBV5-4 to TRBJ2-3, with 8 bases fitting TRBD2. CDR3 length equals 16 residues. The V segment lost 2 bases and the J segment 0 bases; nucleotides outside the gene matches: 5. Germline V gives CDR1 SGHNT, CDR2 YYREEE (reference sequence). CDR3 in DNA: TGTGCCAGCAGCTTACTGAGCGGGAGCAGCACAGATACGCAGTATTTT. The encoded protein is CASSLLSGSSTDTQYF.

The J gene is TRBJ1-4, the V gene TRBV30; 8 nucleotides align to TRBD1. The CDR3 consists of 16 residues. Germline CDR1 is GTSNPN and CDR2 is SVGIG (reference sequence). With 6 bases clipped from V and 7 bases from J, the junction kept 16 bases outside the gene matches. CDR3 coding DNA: TGTGCCTGCCCCGGCGGAGACAGGACAGGGAGTGAAAAACTGTTTTTT. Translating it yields CACPGGDRTGSEKLFF.

CDR3: CASSSTGRHNYGYTF. For the CDR3, the DNA is TGCGCCAGCAGCTCGACTGGACGGCATAACTATGGCTACACCTTC. This chain connects TRBV5-1 to TRBJ1-2; no firm D call. The CDR3 spans 15 residues. Germline V CDR1 and CDR2: SGHRS, YFSETQ. Trimming shortened V by 3 bases and J by 1 base, and 13 bases separated the two germline ends.

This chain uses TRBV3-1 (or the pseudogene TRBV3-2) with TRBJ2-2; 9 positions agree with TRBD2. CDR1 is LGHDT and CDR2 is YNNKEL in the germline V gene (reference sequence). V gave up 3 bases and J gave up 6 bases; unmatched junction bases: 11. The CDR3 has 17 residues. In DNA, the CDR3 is TGTGCCAGCAGCCAGACAATAGCGGGAGCCCTCCCCGGGGAGCTGTTTTTT. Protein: CASSQTIAGALPGELFF.

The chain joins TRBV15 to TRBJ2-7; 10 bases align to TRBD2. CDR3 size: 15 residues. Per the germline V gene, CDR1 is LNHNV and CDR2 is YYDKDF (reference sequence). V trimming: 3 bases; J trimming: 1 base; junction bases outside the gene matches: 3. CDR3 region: CATSRELAGSYEQYF. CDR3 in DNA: TGTGCCACCAGCAGGGAACTAGCGGGGTCCTACGAGCAGTACTTC.

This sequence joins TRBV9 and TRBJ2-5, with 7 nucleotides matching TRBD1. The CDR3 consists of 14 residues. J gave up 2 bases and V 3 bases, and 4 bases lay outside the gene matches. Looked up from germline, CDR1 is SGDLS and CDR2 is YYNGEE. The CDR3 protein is CASSDRDRQETQYF. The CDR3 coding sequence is TGTGCCAGCAGCGACCGGGACAGACAAGAGACCCAGTACTTC. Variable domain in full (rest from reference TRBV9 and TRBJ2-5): DSGVTQTPKHLITATGQRVTLRCSPRSGDLSVYWYQQSLDQGLQFLIQYYNGEERAKGNILERFSAQQFPDLHSELNLSSLELGDSALYFCASSDRDRQETQYFGPGTRLLVL.

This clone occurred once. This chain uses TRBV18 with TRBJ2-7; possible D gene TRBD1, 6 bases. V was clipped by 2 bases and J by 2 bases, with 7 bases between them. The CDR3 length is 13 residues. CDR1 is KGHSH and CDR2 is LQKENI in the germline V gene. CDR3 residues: CASSPGDTYEQYF. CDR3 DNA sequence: TGTGCCAGCTCACCAGGGGACACCTACGAGCAGTACTTC.

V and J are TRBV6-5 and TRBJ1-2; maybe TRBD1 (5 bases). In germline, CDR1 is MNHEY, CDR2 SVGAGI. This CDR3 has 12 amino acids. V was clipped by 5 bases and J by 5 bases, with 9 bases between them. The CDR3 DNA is TGTGCCAGCAGTACTACAGGTTATGGCTACACCTTC. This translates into CASSTTGYGYTF.

The CDR3 protein is CASSYSPGTGAGYEQYF. CDR3 in DNA: TGTGCCAGCAGTTACTCGCCCGGGACAGGGGCGGGCTACGAGCAGTACTTC. The chain links TRBV6-2 or TRBV6-3 to TRBJ2-7; 10 bases agree with TRBD1. There are 17 residues in the CDR3. The V segment lost 0 bases and the J segment 3 bases; nucleotides outside the gene matches: 8. Germline CDR1 MNHEY, CDR2 SVGEGT.

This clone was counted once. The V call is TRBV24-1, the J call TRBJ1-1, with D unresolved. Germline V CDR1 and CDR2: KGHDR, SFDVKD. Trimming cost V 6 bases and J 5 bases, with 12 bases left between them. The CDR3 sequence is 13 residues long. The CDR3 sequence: CATSTRLETEAFF. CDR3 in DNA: TGTGCCACCAGTACCCGACTGGAGACTGAAGCTTTCTTT.

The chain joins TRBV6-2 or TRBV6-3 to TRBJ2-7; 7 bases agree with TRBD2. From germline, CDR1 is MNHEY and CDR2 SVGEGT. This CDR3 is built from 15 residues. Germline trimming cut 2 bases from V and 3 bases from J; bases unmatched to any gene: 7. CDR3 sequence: CASSYGGTIYYEQYF. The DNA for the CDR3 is TGTGCCAGCAGTTACGGCGGGACTATTTACTACGAGCAGTACTTC.

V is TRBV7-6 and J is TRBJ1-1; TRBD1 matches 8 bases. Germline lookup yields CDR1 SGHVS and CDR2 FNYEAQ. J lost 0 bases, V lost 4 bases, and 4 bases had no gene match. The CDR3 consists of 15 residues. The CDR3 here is CASSSLTGVNTEAFF. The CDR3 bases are TGTGCCAGCAGCTCTTTGACAGGGGTGAACACTGAAGCTTTCTTT.

DNA of the CDR3: TGTGCCAGTACCGAGGTAGTATCTGGAAACACCATATATTTT. It is translated as CASTEVVSGNTIYF. The V call is TRBV19, the J call TRBJ1-3; D ambiguous. This CDR3 has 14 amino acids. V gave up 7 bases and J gave up 1 base, with 11 bases separating them. In germline, CDR1 is LNHDA, CDR2 SQIVND (reference sequence).

CDR3 loop: CAWSLGGDQPQHF. For the CDR3, the DNA is TGTGCCTGGAGTTTAGGGGGGGATCAGCCCCAGCATTTT. The genes are TRBV30 and TRBJ1-5; D is possibly TRBD1 (6 bases). The germline V gene encodes CDR1 GTSNPN and CDR2 SVGIG (reference sequence). V lost 2 bases and J 5 bases, leaving 10 bases between the germline ends. The CDR3 is 13 amino acids.

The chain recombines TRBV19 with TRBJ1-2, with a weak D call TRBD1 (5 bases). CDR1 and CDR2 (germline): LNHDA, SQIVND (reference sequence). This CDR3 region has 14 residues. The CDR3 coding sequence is TGTGCTACCAAGGGCAGGGCAGCGGACTATGGCTACACCTTC. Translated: CATKGRAADYGYTF.